A single TCR beta chain is shown here with its context. This receptor's antigen is unknown. Per-base qualities were not stored, and no clone one base away is much larger. The sample belongs to a study of radiation and T cells in renal cell carcinoma (dated by TCRdb to the early 2020s). Turning to the overall study: The samples were drawn from a clinical trial, where primary renal cell carcinomas were treated with 15 Gy of stereotactic body radiation therapy and then removed by nephrectomy 4 weeks afterward. Across all 50 or so samples, 4,016,671 unique CDR3 nucleotide sequences, encoding around 2.4 million unique CDR3 amino acid sequences, were identified. In total, 53 samples underwent TCR beta sequencing: some 26 tumors plus 27 peripheral blood samples. Broader findings and caveats from the paper: Because the trial had a single-armed design, the trial could not examine how radiation dose or scheduling affected the TCR repertoire. Changes in the blood repertoire were not tracked past 4 weeks after treatment. An increase in top tumor clonotypes in blood was observed from baseline to 2 weeks post-radiation, followed by contraction by 4 weeks, which was taken to suggest transient expansion of tumor-resident clones. No pretreatment tumor biopsies were available, so the baseline intratumoral presence of clonotypes could not be determined.

From the germline V gene, CDR1 is SGHTA and CDR2 is FQGNSA. Trimmed from V: 8 bases; trimmed from J: 0 bases; junction bases lacking a gene match: 7. The cysteine opens and the phenylalanine closes a CDR3 of 16 amino acids. Kept here is only the CDR3 DNA, which spans 48 bases and is read in frame from base 1. What this sample's time point label stands for: baseline pretreatment blood. Sample treatment or condition, as interpreted from the label and publication: 15 Gy SBRT to primary tumor, nephrectomy 4 weeks later. Serial peripheral blood from radiation-treated patients was sampled at baseline, 2 weeks and 4 weeks after SBRT to track tumor-enriched clonotypes. Renal cell carcinoma with clear cell pathology was present in all patients. Genomic DNA for TCR sequencing was prepared using the QIAamp DNA Blood Mini Kit (Qiagen). The analyses included just those samples that passed every quality control check.

TCR beta libraries were generated from genomic DNA with the immunoSEQ kit, following the manufacturer's recommendations. To prepare libraries, a first multiplex PCR with proprietary primers was run, followed by a second PCR that added unique barcodes, and a bead cleanup was done after each round. A positive control reaction and a negative control reaction, both provided in the kit, were run with every batch of samples. The final libraries were assessed on an Agilent 4200 TapeStation D1000 ScreenTape, pooled by volume, and quantified by qPCR. An Illumina NextSeq500 fitted with a MidOutput 150-cycle cartridge performed the sequencing, running 156 Read1 cycles and 15 Index1 cycles with the kit's custom primers. The pooled library was loaded at 1.0 pM, and 20% PhiX control was spiked in. In the authors' own workflow: The vendor-processed data were analyzed in R, and a clonotype was defined as all T cells that share the same CDR3 nucleotide sequence. For clone abundance analyses, frequencies were normalized to the 10,000 most abundant clones in each sample. Public T cell clones, which averaged fewer than five per sample, were excluded before analysis. Tumor-enriched clonotypes and baseline blood-enriched clonotypes were defined as those with an abundance difference of at least 32-fold between compartments. A beta-binomial differential abundance model was used to identify clonotypes that expanded or contracted between blood time points. Similarity between tumor and blood repertoires was quantified using the Baroni-Urbani and Buser coefficient, and groups were compared with two-tailed Wilcoxon tests in R. The clones in this table, taken by TCRdb from immuneACCESS, are in-frame only. Not every clone is retained; where verified, under half of the shortfall comes from an unresolved V gene, and the cause of the rest is unknown. V, J and clone size are those of that table, while D and trimming were read from the DNA. Within this sample are 130,000 or so clones, with over 80% of them counted one time only. Clones ranked in the top ten supply under 30% of the sample.

The V and J genes are TRBV7-2 and TRBJ2-6; 7 middle bases align to TRBD2. Sequences were derived from blood, sampled from a patient whose treatment included radiotherapy and nephrectomy. The origin of this receptor is a woman in her forties or fifties with renal cell carcinoma. Here the CDR3 is given as CASPRGTTSGANVLTF. The DNA sequence reads TGTGCCAGCCCAAGAGGGACTACCTCTGGGGCCAACGTCCTGACTTTC.